This TCR beta chain appears in the sequencing data of a study of shared clonotypes between healthy human individuals. Overall study results and limits: Sharing across a few donors was seen in 4.5% to 5.5% of naive CD4 clonotypes.

With respect to this clone: Its matching antigen is unknown.

The CDR3 contains 14 residues. Trimming cost V 6 bases and J 4 bases, with 16 bases left between them. Germline V gene lookup returns CDR1 MNHEY and CDR2 SMNVEV (reference sequence). The table came from immunoSEQ multiplex PCR; TCRdb's copy has only in-frame clones and leaves some out. There are about 2.4 million clones in the sample; roughly 93% occur only once, and 0.36% lies in the top ten. The source is a man between 18 and 29 years old in good health. Some clones in this sample may be carry-over from other donors' samples. The sample consisted of naive CD4+ T cells from PBMCs. Subset specified: CD45RA+ positively selected. This chain uses TRBV27 with TRBJ2-7, with a tentative D call TRBD2 (5 bases). CDR3 sequence reads: CASSRRVAPYEQYF. The DNA for the CDR3 is TGTGCCAGCAGCCGTCGGGTAGCGCCATACGAGCAGTACTTC.